The 14 T cell receptor beta chains below were found in one sample sequenced in a study of T cells in tuberculosis. Assay: immunoSEQ multiplex PCR; the TCRdb copy retains only in-frame clones and omits some. Of about 38,000 clones in the sample, roughly 94% are singletons; the top ten hold more than 4%. Time point reported: new active TB diagnosis, blood taken before or within 7 days of starting treatment. The sequencing used PBMCs, collected at tuberculosis diagnosis. The receptors shown here come from an adult with tuberculosis.

The chain is built from TRBV25-1 and TRBJ1-1; maybe TRBD1 (6 bases). V was pared by 7 bases and J by 3 bases, with 18 bases between. The CDR3 length is 15 residues. The germline V gene encodes CDR1 MGHDK and CDR2 SYGVNS. CDR3 loop: CASIGWGPADTEAFF. CDR3 nucleotides: TGTGCCAGCATTGGGTGGGGGCCGGCGGACACTGAAGCTTTCTTT.

The rearrangement joins TRBV15 to TRBJ1-2; 8 bases align to TRBD1. Germline-derived CDR1 and CDR2 are LNHNV and YYDKDF (reference sequence). V dropped 3 bases and J dropped 4; count of bases not matched to a gene: 7. The CDR3 has 15 amino acids. Here the CDR3 reads CATSSGTGIPYGYTF. The CDR3 region has the DNA TGTGCCACCAGCAGCGGGACAGGAATACCCTATGGCTACACCTTC.

V and J are TRBV5-5 and TRBJ2-1; D gene uncertain. CDR1 is SGHKS and CDR2 is YYEKEE in the germline V gene (reference sequence). This CDR3 spans 15 amino acids. V was trimmed by 0 bases and J by 8 bases, leaving 15 bases between them. CDR3 sequence: CASSLAPNPRDEQFF. CDR3 sequence (DNA): TGTGCCAGCAGCTTGGCTCCTAACCCTAGAGATGAGCAGTTCTTC.

The J gene is TRBJ1-6, the V gene TRBV27, with TRBD1 as a possible D gene (6 bases). Germline values: CDR1 MNHEY, CDR2 SMNVEV (reference sequence). V lost 1 base to trimming and J lost 3 bases, with 10 bases between them. The length of the CDR3 is 16 residues. The DNA of the CDR3 is TGTGCCAGCAGTTTATTTGGGACAAACTATAATTCACCCCTCCACTTT. It codes for CASSLFGTNYNSPLHF.

The chain links TRBV27 to TRBJ2-7; TRBD1 aligns across 7 bases. The CDR3 loop spans 14 amino acids. With V trimmed by 0 bases and J by 2 bases, 1 base remained unmatched. Germline V gives CDR1 MNHEY, CDR2 SMNVEV (reference sequence). The CDR3 DNA is TGTGCCAGCAGTTTATCGAGGGGGCCCTACGAGCAGTACTTC. It yields the protein CASSLSRGPYEQYF.

The chain is built from TRBV7-9 and TRBJ1-5; unclear D gene. This CDR3 has 14 amino acids. The germline gives CDR1 SEHNR, CDR2 FQNEAQ (reference sequence). Trimming stripped 1 base from V and 2 bases from J, with 6 bases between. The CDR3 DNA follows: TGTGCCAGCAGCTTAGTTCCAGGCAATCAGCCCCAGCATTTT. It specifies CASSLVPGNQPQHF. The full variable domain, in which reference TRBV7-9 and TRBJ1-5 provide the parts outside the CDR3, is DTGVSQNPRHKITKRGQNVTFRCDPISEHNRLYWYRQTLGQGPEFLTYFQNEAQLEKSRLLSDRFSAERPKGSFSTLEIQRTEQGDSAMYLCASSLVPGNQPQHFGDGTRLSIL.

The gene calls are TRBV27 and TRBJ2-7; TRBD1 agrees at 10 bases. Looked up from germline, CDR1 is MNHEY and CDR2 is SMNVEV (reference sequence). The length of the CDR3 is 15 residues. J lost 4 bases, V lost 3 bases, and 6 bases had no gene match. CDR3 DNA sequence: TGTGCCAGCAGTTTCCGGGACAGGGGTTGGTACGAGCAGTACTTC. This gives the protein CASSFRDRGWYEQYF.

The chain links TRBV15 to TRBJ2-7; 7 bases fit TRBD1. The CDR3 contains 16 residues. The germline V gene encodes CDR1 LNHNV and CDR2 YYDKDF (reference sequence). The V segment lost 3 bases and the J segment 0 bases; nucleotides outside the gene matches: 8. CDR3 sequence reads: CATSRGTGVLSYEQYF. The CDR3 nucleotides are TGTGCCACCAGCAGGGGAACAGGGGTCCTCTCCTACGAGCAGTACTTC.

The CDR3 nucleotides read TGCGCCAGCAGCTTGGAAGGACAGGGCATGGATGAGCAGTTCTTC. Its translation: CASSLEGQGMDEQFF. The chain carries TRBV5-1 and TRBJ2-1, with 8 bases that match TRBD1. Germline V CDR1 and CDR2: SGHRS, YFSETQ. V shed 0 bases, J shed 8 bases, and the junction held 7 bases outside the gene matches. This CDR3 is built from 15 residues. The full variable domain, in which reference TRBV5-1 and TRBJ2-1 provide the parts outside the CDR3, is KAGVTQTPRYLIKTRGQQVTLSCSPISGHRSVSWYQQTPGQGLQFLFEYFSETQRNKGNFPGRFSGRQFSNSRSEMNVSTLELGDSALYLCASSLEGQGMDEQFFGPGTRLTVL.

A remark on this clone: A read error may produce the germline difference seen at one junction end. The chain carries TRBV28 and TRBJ2-7; D gene uncertain. Germline assignment: CDR1 MDHEN and CDR2 SYDVKM. CDR3 length: 14 residues. The CDR3 sequence: CASSLSGRSFEQYF. The CDR3 coding sequence is TGTGCCAGCAGTTTATCTGGCAGGTCCTTCGAGCAGTACTTC.

The chain employs TRBV6-5 and TRBJ1-2; perhaps TRBD1 as D (5 bases). CDR3 length: 15 residues. Trimming stripped 9 bases from V and 0 bases from J, with 17 bases between. Germline lookup yields CDR1 MNHEY and CDR2 SVGAGI. CDR3 region: CASCADTLSNYGYTF. In DNA, the CDR3 is TGTGCCAGTTGCGCGGACACTCTCTCTAACTATGGCTACACCTTC.

The rearrangement links TRBV2 to TRBJ2-1, with D unresolved. Germline V CDR1 and CDR2: SNHLY, FYNNEI. Trimming pared 5 bases from V and 4 bases from J, leaving 3 bases between. The CDR3 consists of 11 residues. CDR3 amino acids: CASSRYNEQFF. In DNA form, the CDR3 reads TGTGCCAGCAGTCGGTACAATGAGCAGTTCTTC.

The chain is built from TRBV5-1 and TRBJ1-4; 8 bases map to TRBD1. V lost 9 bases to trimming and J lost 5 bases; unmatched junction nucleotides: 15. The germline gives CDR1 SGHRS, CDR2 YFSETQ. This CDR3 spans 16 amino acids. The CDR3 reads CANSSGGIVWNEKLFF. The CDR3 nucleotides are TGCGCCAACAGTTCAGGGGGCATAGTGTGGAATGAAAAACTGTTTTTT.

This clone occurred once. The rearrangement links TRBV9 to TRBJ1-6; 7 bases align to TRBD1. This CDR3 region has 16 residues. Unmatched junction bases numbered 6, after V lost 3 bases and J lost 3 bases. Germline V gives CDR1 SGDLS, CDR2 YYNGEE. The CDR3 DNA is TGTGCCAGCAGCGCAGAACAGGGGCGCTATAATTCACCCCTCCACTTT. Its translation: CASSAEQGRYNSPLHF.